This T cell receptor beta chain derives from a study of T cell repertoires in cytomegalovirus infection. In regard to this clonotype: Its antigen is not identified.

Findings and caveats of the study: The ex vivo response showed dominance by HLA-C-restricted CMV-specific TCR beta clonotypes.

The germline gives CDR1 SGHAT, CDR2 FQNNGV. J lost 7 bases, V lost 5 bases, and 17 bases had no gene match. CDR3 length: 18 amino acids. TCRdb called the reads again in MiXCR, with one record for every CDR3 protein. The sample has approximately 910,000 distinct CDR3 sequences, around 32% seen once; the top ten hold around 15%. The source is a human donor in good health (CMV status not recorded). Some clones in this sample may be carry-over from other donors' samples. J is TRBJ1-4 and V is TRBV11-2, with TRBD1 matching over 9 bases. The input for sequencing was cultured CD8+ T cells from PBMCs, taken from culture after CMV antigen stimulation. Written as DNA, the CDR3 is TGTGCCAGCAGCCGCTGGGACAGGGAAGGCAAGCGCGCTGAAAAACTGTTTTTT. As protein: CASSRWDREGKRAEKLFF.